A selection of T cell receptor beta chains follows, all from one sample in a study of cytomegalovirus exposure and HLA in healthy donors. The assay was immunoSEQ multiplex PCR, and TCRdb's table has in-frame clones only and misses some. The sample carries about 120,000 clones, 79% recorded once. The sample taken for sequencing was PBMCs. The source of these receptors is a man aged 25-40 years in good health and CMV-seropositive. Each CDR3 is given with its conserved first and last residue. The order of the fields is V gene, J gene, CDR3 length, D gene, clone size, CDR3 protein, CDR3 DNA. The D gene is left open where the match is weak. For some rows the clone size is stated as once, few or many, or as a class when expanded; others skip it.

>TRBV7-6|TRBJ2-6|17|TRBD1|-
CASSPRDRGAGANGLTF
TGTGCCAGCAGCCCCCGGGACAGGGGAGCTGGGGCCAACGGCCTGACTTTC
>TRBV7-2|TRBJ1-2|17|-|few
CASSPRQASPPNYGYTF
TGTGCCAGCAGCCCCCGACAGGCTTCGCCCCCTAACTATGGCTACACCTTC
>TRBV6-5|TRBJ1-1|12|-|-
CASSYGQSEAFF
TGTGCCAGCAGCTATGGACAATCTGAAGCTTTCTTT
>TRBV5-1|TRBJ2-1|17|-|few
CASSLDLGLASYNEQFF
TGCGCCAGCAGCTTGGATTTAGGGCTAGCTTCCTACAATGAGCAGTTCTTC
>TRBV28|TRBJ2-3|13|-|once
CASGLRGTDTQYF
TGTGCCAGCGGGTTGCGAGGGACAGATACGCAGTATTTT
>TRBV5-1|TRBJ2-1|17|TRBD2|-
CASSWKRAGAPLDEQFF
TGCGCCAGCAGCTGGAAAAGGGCGGGAGCCCCTTTGGATGAGCAGTTCTTC
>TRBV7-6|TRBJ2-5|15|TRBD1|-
CASSLGDRDQETQYF
TGTGCCAGCAGCTTAGGGGACAGGGACCAAGAGACCCAGTACTTC
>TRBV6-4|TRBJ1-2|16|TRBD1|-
CASSEEGGASTYGYTF
TGTGCCAGCAGTGAAGAAGGGGGCGCCTCTACCTATGGCTACACCTTC
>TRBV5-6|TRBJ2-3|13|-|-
CASSFKNTDTQYF
TGTGCCAGCAGCTTTAAAAATACAGATACGCAGTATTTT
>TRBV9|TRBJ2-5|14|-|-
CASSVSRGQETQYF
TGTGCCAGCAGCGTCTCAAGGGGACAAGAGACCCAGTACTTC
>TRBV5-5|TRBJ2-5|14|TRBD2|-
CASSFGTREETQYF
TGTGCCAGCAGCTTTGGGACTAGGGAAGAGACCCAGTACTTC
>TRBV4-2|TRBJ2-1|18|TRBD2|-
CASSQVLAGGPRAHEQFF
TGTGCCAGCAGCCAAGTTCTAGCGGGGGGGCCGAGGGCTCATGAGCAGTTCTTC
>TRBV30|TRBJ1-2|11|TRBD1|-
CVRQGNYGYTF
TGTGTCCGACAGGGGAACTATGGCTACACCTTC
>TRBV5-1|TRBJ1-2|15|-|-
CASSGGAFVRNGYTF
TGCGCCAGCAGTGGAGGGGCGTTCGTTAGGAATGGCTACACCTTC
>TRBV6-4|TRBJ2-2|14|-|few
CASSVQGGAGELFF
TGTGCCAGCAGTGTACAGGGAGGGGCCGGGGAGCTGTTTTTT
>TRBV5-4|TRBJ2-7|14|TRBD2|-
CASRSGGGAVEQYF
TGTGCCAGCAGAAGTGGCGGGGGGGCCGTCGAGCAGTACTTC
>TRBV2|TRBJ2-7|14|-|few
CASSVAGGAREQYF
TGTGCCAGCAGTGTAGCAGGGGGGGCGAGAGAGCAGTACTTC
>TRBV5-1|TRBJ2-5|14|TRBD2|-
CASSFLAGEETQYF
TGCGCCAGCAGCTTTTTAGCGGGAGAAGAGACCCAGTACTTC
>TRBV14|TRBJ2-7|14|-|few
CASSQMKGAYEQYF
TGTGCCAGCAGCCAGATGAAGGGGGCCTACGAGCAGTACTTC
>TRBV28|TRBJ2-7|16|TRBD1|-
CASSLSSIGKIRDRGF
TGTGCCAGCAGTTTATCTTCGATAGGGAAGATACGGGACAGAGGGTTT
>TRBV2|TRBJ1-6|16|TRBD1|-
CASSGPGGSLGSPLHF
TGTGCCAGCAGTGGTCCAGGGGGCAGTCTCGGTTCACCCCTCCACTTT
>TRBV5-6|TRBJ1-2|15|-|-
CASSFQGTDSYGYTF
TGTGCCAGCAGCTTCCAGGGGACGGATTCCTATGGCTACACCTTC
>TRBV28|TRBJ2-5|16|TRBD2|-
CASSPTSGTMLETQYF
TGTGCCAGCAGCCCGACTAGCGGGACGATGTTGGAGACCCAGTACTTC
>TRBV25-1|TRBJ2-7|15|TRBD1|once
CASVPGGLLSYEQYF
TGTGCCAGCGTCCCAGGGGGCCTTCTCTCCTACGAGCAGTACTTC
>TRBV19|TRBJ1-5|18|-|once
CASTEDSSWDYSNQPQHF
TGTGCCAGTACCGAGGACAGTTCGTGGGACTATAGCAATCAGCCCCAGCATTTT
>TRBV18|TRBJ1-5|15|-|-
CASSQIEGVHQPQHF
TGTGCCAGCTCACAGATAGAGGGGGTTCATCAGCCCCAGCATTTT
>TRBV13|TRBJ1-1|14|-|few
CASSPYLLGTEAFF
TGTGCCAGCAGCCCTTACCTCCTCGGGACAGAAGCTTTCTTT
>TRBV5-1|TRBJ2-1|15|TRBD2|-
CASSLGGRASDEQFF
TGCGCCAGCAGCTTGGGCGGGAGGGCCAGCGATGAGCAGTTCTTC
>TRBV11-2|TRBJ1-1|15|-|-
CASSLLTGGHTEAFF
TGTGCCAGCAGCTTACTCACAGGCGGACACACTGAAGCTTTCTTT
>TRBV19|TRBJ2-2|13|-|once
CASSMGLGGELFF
TGTGCCAGTAGTATGGGCCTTGGAGGGGAGCTATTTTTT
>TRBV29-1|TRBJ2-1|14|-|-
CSARGGSSYNEQFF
TGCAGCGCCAGAGGGGGAAGCTCCTACAATGAGCAGTTCTTC
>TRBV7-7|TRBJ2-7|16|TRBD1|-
CASSLAGTGAFYEQYF
TGTGCTAGCAGCTTAGCTGGGACAGGGGCCTTCTACGAGCAGTACTTC
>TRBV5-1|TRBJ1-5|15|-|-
CASSFGMGHNQPQHF
TGCGCCAGCAGCTTCGGTATGGGGCACAATCAGCCCCAGCATTTT
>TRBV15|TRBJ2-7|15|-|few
CATSRAGVVAYEQYF
TGTGCCACCAGCAGGGCAGGGGTGGTGGCCTACGAGCAGTACTTC
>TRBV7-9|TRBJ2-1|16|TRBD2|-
CASSRRTSGGSNEQFF
TGTGCCAGCAGCCGGAGGACTAGCGGAGGATCCAATGAGCAGTTCTTC
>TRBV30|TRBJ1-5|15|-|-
CAWSPRALSNQPQHF
TGTGCCTGGAGCCCCAGGGCCCTCAGCAATCAGCCCCAGCATTTT
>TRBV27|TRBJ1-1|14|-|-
CASSNEFGGTEAFF
TGTGCCAGCAGTAACGAGTTCGGAGGGACTGAAGCTTTCTTT
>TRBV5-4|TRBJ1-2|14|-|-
CASSVGMENYGYTF
TGTGCCAGCAGCGTGGGTATGGAGAACTATGGCTACACCTTC
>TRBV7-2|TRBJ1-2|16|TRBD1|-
CASSSTGTGFNYGYTF
TGTGCCAGCAGCTCTACCGGGACAGGATTCAACTATGGCTACACCTTC
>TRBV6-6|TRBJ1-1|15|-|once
CASSTRGGRDTEAFF
TGTGCCAGCAGCACCCGCGGGGGAAGGGACACTGAAGCTTTCTTT
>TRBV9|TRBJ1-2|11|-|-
CASERGESYTF
TGTGCCAGCGAGCGGGGGGAGAGCTACACCTTC
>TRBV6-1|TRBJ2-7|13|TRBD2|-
CASSGRGAYEQYF
TGTGCCAGCAGTGGTCGGGGGGCCTACGAGCAGTACTTC
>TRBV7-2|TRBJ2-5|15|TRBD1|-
CASSPRQGYQETQYF
TGTGCCAGCAGCCCCCGACAGGGGTACCAAGAGACCCAGTACTTC
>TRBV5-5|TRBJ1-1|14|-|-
CASSPRGRDTEAFF
TGTGCCAGCAGCCCGCGGGGGAGGGACACTGAAGCTTTCTTT
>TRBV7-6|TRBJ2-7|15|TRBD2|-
CASSDLGGDAYEQYF
TGTGCCAGCAGCGACCTGGGGGGGGACGCCTACGAGCAGTACTTC
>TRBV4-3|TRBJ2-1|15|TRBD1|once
CASSQGQGSYNEQFF
TGCGCCAGCAGCCAAGGACAGGGCTCCTACAATGAGCAGTTCTTC
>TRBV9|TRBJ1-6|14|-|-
CATSRGRPGSPLHF
TGTGCCACCTCCAGGGGAAGGCCTGGTTCACCCCTCCACTTT
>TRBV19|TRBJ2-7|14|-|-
CASSIVIGQYEQYF
TGTGCCAGTAGTATAGTAATTGGACAGTACGAGCAGTACTTC
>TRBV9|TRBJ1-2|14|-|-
CASSVGQSAYGYTF
TGTGCCAGCAGCGTAGGACAATCCGCCTATGGCTACACCTTC